The present T cell receptor (beta chain) was sequenced within a study of T cell responses to AZD1222 COVID-19 vaccine. The table came from immunoSEQ multiplex PCR; TCRdb's copy has only in-frame clones and leaves some out. The repertoire holds about 120,000 clones, 70% to 90% seen once, with over 12% in the top ten. Trimming at V came to 5 bases and at J to 4 bases, leaving 19 bases not matched to a gene. In germline, CDR1 is SGHAT, CDR2 FQNNGV. The CDR3 runs 18 residues. This material consisted of peripheral blood, taken 28 days after the second AZD1222 dose. The chain joins TRBV11-2 to TRBJ2-5, with TRBD2 identical over 7 bases. The receptor comes from an adult who received the AZD1222 COVID-19 vaccine. The CDR3 nucleotides read TGTGCCAGCAGCCCAGGTTGGGGGGGACCGTCCGGAGGAGAGACCCAGTACTTC. This codes for CASSPGWGGPSGGETQYF. Full variable domain (missing parts from reference TRBV11-2 and TRBJ2-5): EAGVAQSPRYKIIEKRQSVAFWCNPISGHATLYWYQQILGQGPKLLIQFQNNGVVDDSQLPKDRFSAERLKGVDSTLKIQPAKLEDSAVYLCASSPGWGGPSGGETQYFGPGTRLLVL.